The T cell receptor (beta chain) under discussion was sequenced for a study of CXCR3-negative and CXCR3-positive naive CD8 T cells (dated by TCRdb to between 2019 and 2020). Study-wide context: Roughly 150 million TRB reads were obtained in total, roughly 1.5 +/- 0.3 million reads per library. Diversity and physicochemical repertoire analyses were performed on about eleven donors pooled from two independent experiments. Naive subsets from 5 or 6 donors and memory cells from 3 donors were included in the TRBV-TRBJ cluster analysis.

The CDR3 holds 12 amino acids from the cysteine to the phenylalanine. Nucleotide data are not available. CDR1 and CDR2 were assigned from the germline V gene (reference sequence) as GTSNPN and SVGIG. General conclusions and limits of the study: CXCR3 expression partially decreased after cryopreservation, so most assays used freshly isolated PBMCs. Naive CXCR3-negative and CXCR3-positive cells from the same donor showed similar TRBV-TRBJ usage, whereas memory cells showed distinct patterns. Repertoire diversity was comparably high in both naive subsets but much lower in memory CD8+ T cells. Compared with CXCR3-negative naive cells, CXCR3-positive naive cells had TRB CDR3s with higher hydrophobicity (lower Kidera factor 4), lower energy, and higher strength and volume indices. Because surface CD5, which has been linked to self-reactivity in mice, was comparable between naive subsets, TCR interaction strength was also inferred from TRB CDR3 physicochemical properties.

Each CD8+ T cell subset was flow-sorted in triplicate, and 300,000 or so cells per subset were placed directly into RLT lysis buffer. Naive CD8+ T cells were defined stringently as CD45RO-CCR7+CD27+CD95- to exclude memory contaminants. Standard density gradient centrifugation was used to isolate peripheral blood mononuclear cells from buffy coats. A FACSAria III was used to flow-sort naive CD8+ T cells into CXCR3-negative and CXCR3-positive populations. An RNeasy Mini Kit was used to extract total RNA from the sorted cells. Sequencing was performed on a NextSeq 550. The Human TCR Profiling Kit (MiLaboratory) was used to prepare UMI-labeled 5' RACE TRB cDNA libraries. The full amount of extracted RNA was used for cDNA synthesis, and the full amount of resulting cDNA was used for PCR amplification. The libraries were made side by side, with each library going through the same number of PCR cycles. Per the source publication's procedure: MIGEC and MiXCR extracted about 57,000 +/- 9,900 unique UMI-labeled TRB cDNA molecules per library, requiring at least two reads per UMI. Each library averaged 40,000 +/- 10,000 functional in-frame TRB CDR3 nucleotide clonotypes without stop codons. Diversity metrics, including normalized Shannon-Wiener and Chao1, were computed in VDJtools after downsampling to 5000 UMI-labeled TRB molecules per sample. For the central five CDR3 residues, VDJtools calculated physicochemical properties weighted by clonotype size, namely interaction energy, strength, volume and Kidera factor 4. After the reads were reprocessed by TCRdb, one entry was made per CDR3 protein sequence, with no DNA. The V and J calls, along with clone size, are taken from TCRdb and not from the paper's own processing. This specimen's table enumerates 70,000 to 100,000 distinct CDR3 sequences. 0.95% to 1.4% of the sample is taken by the ten largest.

Note on this clonotype: Its antigen has not been determined.

The chain is assembled from TRBV30 and TRBJ1-1. Sequencing was performed on naive CXCR3- CD8+ T cells from blood. Interpreted using the paper, the cell subset or site label stands for: CD45RO-CCR7+CD27+CD95- naive CD8+ T cells lacking CXCR3 (TNR3-). This clonotype was sampled from a human donor in good health. Some clones in this sample may be carry-over from other donors' samples. This receptor carries the CDR3 CAWIELNTEAFF. Reference TRBV30 and TRBJ1-1 genes cover what lies past the CDR3, so the full variable domain is SQTIHQWPATLVQPVGSPLSLECTVEGTSNPNLYWYRQAAGRGLQLLFYSVGIGQISSEVPQNLSASRPQDRQFILSSKKLLLSDSGFYLCAWIELNTEAFFGQGTRLTVV.